This T cell receptor beta chain was found in a study of T-cell reconstitution after alpha-beta-depleted transplantation in children. During its preparation, the TCRbeta library received unique molecular identifiers. In TCRdb, the PCR reads were re-called with MiXCR into one record per CDR3 protein. Of around 380,000 distinct CDR3 sequences listed, 9.5% to 13% are singletons. Per the germline V gene, CDR1 is ENHRY and CDR2 is SYGVKD. V was pared by 7 bases and J by 8 bases, with 15 bases between. The CDR3 loop spans 13 amino acids. This receptor was obtained from a human donor who donated a stem cell graft to a child with acute myeloid leukemia. J is TRBJ2-4 and V is TRBV10-3, with D perhaps matching TRBD2 (6 bases). The sample here was PBMCs from the stem cell graft donor, taken from the stem cell graft. The CDR3 DNA is TGTGCCATCAAGGAGACTGGAGGGGACATTCAGTACTTC. Amino acids: CAIKETGGDIQYF.